The entry that follows covers one T cell receptor beta chain sequence. The table lists this clone with a few counts. Its antigen remains undetermined. Base qualities are missing; no much larger clone stands one base away. This specimen belongs to a study of blood T cell repertoires in COVID-19 (dated by TCRdb to the early 2020s). Notes on the research overall: Samples covering the acute and convalescent phases of COVID-19 were provided by collaborators in the United States, Italy and Spain. The material from the prospective study consisted of cDNA or gDNA derived from T cells, B-cell-depleted T cells, or PBMCs. The dataset comprised deeply sampled blood TCRbeta repertoires from subjects exposed to, actively infected with, or recovered from COVID-19. The repertoires were released in a freely available public database intended as a resource for research on the immune response to SARS-CoV-2. Samples came from the ongoing ImmuneRACE study (first 160 participants) plus 1,254 subjects from 6 global collaborators. The sample metadata nearly always contained a de-identified subject ID, COVID-19 status, age in years and sex. HLA class I and class II types, where available, came from metadata supplied by the sample provider rather than from assay-based typing.

From the germline V gene, CDR1 is LGHNT and CDR2 is FRNRAP. Clipping removes 4 bases from V and 2 bases from J, with 2 as the unmatched junction base count. Counted from cysteine to phenylalanine, this CDR3 has 15 amino acids. The entry retains the CDR3 DNA only, 45 bases that are in frame from base 1. TCRbeta CDR3 regions were amplified from genomic DNA using the immunoSEQ Assay, a bias-controlled multiplex PCR. The published analysis was carried out like this. The number of nucleated cells in each sample was estimated by amplification of reference gene primers within the assay. To quantify the absolute abundance of each unique TCRbeta CDR3 rearrangement, sequence reads were collapsed and filtered. Productive Simpson clonality was computed per sample as the square root of Simpson's diversity index over productive rearrangements. In TCRdb, the immuneACCESS table is reduced to in-frame sequences with V and J assigned. These tables do not hold every clone; where another copy was compared, an unresolved V gene accounts for under half, and the others remain unexplained. That table furnishes V, J and clone size, whereas the DNA furnished D and trimming. This sample holds about 220,000 clones; around 84% were observed only once. The ten largest clones take up around 3% of the sample.

General findings and caveats noted by the study authors: Clinical and demographic metadata were provided uncurated, with the amount varying by source and participant.

A second Seattle source provided samples from volunteer blood donors who had recovered from COVID-19. Whole blood was collected in K2EDTA tubes by collaborating institutions according to the institutions' own protocols. For TCRbeta analysis, collaborator samples were shipped as frozen whole blood, as isolated PBMCs, or as DNA extracted from either sample type. Sequencing used peripheral blood. The sequence came from a man aged 45-65 years who had recovered from COVID-19. The rearranged segments are TRBV12-5 and TRBJ2-1; 10 central bases correspond to TRBD2. The nucleotides are TGTGCTAGTGGTTCCGGACTAGCGGCCTACAATGAGCAGTTCTTC. It codes for CASGSGLAAYNEQFF. Here the CDR3 is joined to the reference TRBV12-5 and TRBJ2-1 genes, and the full variable domain is: DARVTQTPRHKVTEMGQEVTMRCQPILGHNTVFWYRQTMMQGLELLAYFRNRAPLDDSGMPKDRFSAEMPDATLATLKIQPSEPRDSAVYFCASGSGLAAYNEQFFGPGTRLTVL.